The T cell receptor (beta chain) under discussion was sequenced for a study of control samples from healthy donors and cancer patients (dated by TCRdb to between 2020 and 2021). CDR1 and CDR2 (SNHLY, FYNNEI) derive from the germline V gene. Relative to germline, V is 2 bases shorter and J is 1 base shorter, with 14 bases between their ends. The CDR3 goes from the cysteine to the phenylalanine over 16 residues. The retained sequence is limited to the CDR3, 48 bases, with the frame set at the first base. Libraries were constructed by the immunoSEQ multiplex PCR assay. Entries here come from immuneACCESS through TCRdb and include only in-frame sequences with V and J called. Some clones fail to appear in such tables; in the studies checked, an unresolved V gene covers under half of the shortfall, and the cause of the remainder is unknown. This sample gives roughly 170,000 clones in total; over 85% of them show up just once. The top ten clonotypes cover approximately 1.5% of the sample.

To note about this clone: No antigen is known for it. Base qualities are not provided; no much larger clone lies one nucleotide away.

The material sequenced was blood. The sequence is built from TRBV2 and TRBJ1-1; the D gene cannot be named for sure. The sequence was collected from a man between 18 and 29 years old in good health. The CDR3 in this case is CASSEIAGRSNTEAFF. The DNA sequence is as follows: TGTGCCAGCAGTGAAATCGCCGGCAGGTCGAACACTGAAGCTTTCTTT.